These 3 T cell receptor beta chains were sequenced from one sample in a study of blood T cell repertoires in COVID-19. Generated by immunoSEQ multiplex PCR, the TCRdb table keeps only in-frame clones and is missing some. The sample lists some 120,000 clones, 82% occurring once. The sequencing input was peripheral blood. The receptors were gathered from a man aged 70 or older with active or convalescent COVID-19.

This clone is a singleton in its sample. The V call is TRBV7-9, the J call TRBJ1-2; TRBD1 agrees at 12 bases. CDR1 and CDR2 from the germline V gene are SEHNR and FQNEAQ (reference sequence). V lost 4 bases, J lost 5 bases, and 8 bases stayed unmatched. This CDR3 has 16 residues. CDR3 DNA: TGTGCCAGCAGCTCTCCGGGACAGGGGGCTTTGTATGGCTACACCTTC. Residues: CASSSPGQGALYGYTF.

V usage is TRBV7-9 and J usage is TRBJ2-7, with a weak D call TRBD1 (6 bases). CDR3 length: 14 amino acids. The V gene lost 6 bases and the J gene lost 1 base, with 13 bases spanning the gap. Germline CDR1 is SEHNR and CDR2 is FQNEAQ (reference sequence). CDR3 bases: TGTGCCAGCAGAGGACAGACACCTTCCTACGAGCAGTACTTC. Translated, it gives CASRGQTPSYEQYF.

Only a few counts were recorded for this clone. The V gene is TRBV5-1, the J gene TRBJ2-1; perhaps TRBD2 as D (5 bases). Trimming shortened V by 0 bases and J by 8 bases, and 12 bases separated the two germline ends. Germline CDR1 SGHRS, CDR2 YFSETQ. This CDR3 region has 14 residues. The CDR3 nucleotides read TGCGCCAGCAGCTTGGGAGCTAGCTCGGATGAGCAGTTCTTC. It yields the protein CASSLGASSDEQFF.